This TCR beta chain stems from a study of PD-1 blockade in classical Hodgkin lymphoma. Time point of the sample: cycle 4 day 1 (C4D1), after more than five weeks of nivolumab. Relapse was seen in all patients after autologous stem cell transplantation, and brentuximab vedotin exposure was variable. Data came from immunoSEQ multiplex PCR; TCRdb stores just in-frame clones and leaves some out. The repertoire holds 6,000 to 10,000 clones, with roughly 74% as singletons. Points on this clone: Its antigen is not known.

General observations from the study: Later analyses included only patients treated at least 1 year post-ASCT. It was CD4+ TCR diversity, not CD8+, that rose significantly by C4D1. Relative to healthy donors, newly diagnosed patients reportedly had lower baseline TCR diversity, which was reported as lower still in relapsed/refractory patients. Complete responders possessed baseline diversity comparable to newly diagnosed patients.

CDR3 size: 17 residues. The V and J ends lost 9 bases and 5 bases respectively, with 26 bases between them. CDR1 and CDR2 from the germline V gene are MDHEN and SYDVKM. V and J are TRBV28 and TRBJ2-1, with D perhaps assigned TRBD1 or TRBD2 (5 bases each). Source: peripheral blood mononuclear cells (PBMCs), taken before the fourth cycle of nivolumab. The source of this sequence is a human donor with classical Hodgkin lymphoma. CDR3 DNA: TGTGCCAGTGATCGCCTCCGGGGCCAGACGGGTAACAATGAGCAGTTCTTC. Its protein product is CASDRLRGQTGNNEQFF.